What follows are 11 T cell receptor beta chains derived from one specimen sequenced in a study of OX40 agonist ivuxolimab in advanced cancers. Clones were read by immunoSEQ multiplex PCR, and TCRdb kept only the in-frame ones, dropping some. The data contain around 100,000 clones, nearly 90% of them seen just once; the ten biggest clones take up roughly 0.16%. The sequences come from CD4+ or CD8+ T cells sorted from blood, collected in a trial of the OX40 agonist ivuxolimab. All receptors derive from an adult with an advanced solid tumor such as melanoma, head and neck, liver or kidney cancer.

This chain uses TRBV27 with TRBJ2-3, with 13 bases matching TRBD2. CDR3 length: 18 residues. V dropped 0 bases and J dropped 3; count of bases not matched to a gene: 6. Germline V lookup: CDR1 MNHEY, CDR2 SMNVEV (reference sequence). The DNA of the CDR3 is TGTGCCAGCAGTTTATCGTTACTAGCGGGAGGGGGAACAGATACGCAGTATTTT. The encoded protein is CASSLSLLAGGGTDTQYF.

This clone appeared a single time. The J gene is TRBJ2-3, the V gene TRBV6-1, with D uncertain. V dropped 1 base and J dropped 5 bases, with 10 bases sitting between them. Germline CDR1 MNHNS, CDR2 SASEGT. This CDR3 comprises 14 residues. The DNA of the CDR3 is TGTGCCAGCAGTGAAGATGCCGTATTAGATACGCAGTATTTT. Its protein is CASSEDAVLDTQYF.

This clone was picked up a small number of times. V and J are TRBV10-1 and TRBJ2-3, with D tentatively TRBD2 (6 bases). CDR1 and CDR2 (germline): WNHNN, SYGVQD (reference sequence). Deletions cut 3 bases from V and 2 bases from J, with 9 bases between. The CDR3 covers 14 residues. The CDR3 nucleotides are TGCGCCAGCAGTGACCCTAGCGCCACAGATACGCAGTATTTT. Amino acids: CASSDPSATDTQYF.

This clone appeared a single time. J is TRBJ1-3 and V is TRBV5-4; TRBD1 matches at 9 bases. This CDR3 has 16 amino acids. J was trimmed by 1 base and V by 0 bases; bases with no gene match: 2. Germline CDR1 and CDR2: SGHNT and YYREEE (reference sequence). CDR3 nucleotides: TGTGCCAGCAGCTTGGGGGACAGGGCGTCTGGAAACACCATATATTTT. Translated, it gives CASSLGDRASGNTIYF.

The rearrangement uses TRBV11-2 and TRBJ2-1, with 7 bases identical to TRBD1. The CDR3 runs 15 residues. The V gene's germline CDR1 is SGHAT and CDR2 FQNNGV. With V trimmed by 7 bases and J by 8 bases, 14 bases remained unmatched. The CDR3 bases are TGTGCCAGCACATTGTCACAGGGGCCCTGGGATGAGCAGTTCTTC. Protein: CASTLSQGPWDEQFF.

V is TRBV6-1 and J is TRBJ1-6; unclear D gene. V lost 6 bases and J lost 11, with 11 bases in between. Germline V CDR1 and CDR2: MNHNS, SASEGT. This CDR3 spans 12 amino acids. CDR3 in amino acids: CASRKIETPLHF. DNA of the CDR3: TGTGCCAGCAGGAAGATAGAGACACCCCTCCACTTT.

V and J are TRBV21-1 and TRBJ2-1; the table's D call of TRBD2 was not tested on the DNA. TRBV21-1 corresponds to a pseudogene. The CDR3 runs to 14 residues. The CDR3 sequence is CSTRGLTRYNEQFF. The CDR3 DNA reads as TGTTCCACACGGGGACTAACCAGATACAATGAGCAGTTCTTC.

The rearrangement joins TRBV11-3 to TRBJ2-3; D might be TRBD1 (6 bases). The CDR3 has 15 residues. V was cut by 1 base and J by 4 bases, with 12 bases left in between. Germline assignment: CDR1 SGHNT and CDR2 YENEEA. CDR3 residues: CASSLAAGVADTQYF. CDR3 bases: TGTGCCAGCAGCTTAGCGGCAGGGGTGGCAGATACGCAGTATTTT.

The gene calls are TRBV19 and TRBJ1-5, with TRBD1 identical over 7 bases. This CDR3 has 15 amino acids. The V segment lost 0 bases and the J segment 5 bases; nucleotides outside the gene matches: 4. Germline V CDR1 and CDR2: LNHDA, SQIVND (reference sequence). DNA of the CDR3: TGTGCCAGTAGTATAGAAAGGGGGCAAGATCAGCCCCAGCATTTT. Translation gives CASSIERGQDQPQHF.

The CDR3 sequence is CASSARDRGYETQYF. DNA for the CDR3: TGTGCCAGCAGCGCCCGGGACAGGGGATACGAGACCCAGTACTTC. The V and J genes are TRBV9 and TRBJ2-5; 10 bases are a match to TRBD1. Germline V lookup: CDR1 SGDLS, CDR2 YYNGEE. V was pared by 3 bases and J by 5 bases, with 7 bases of the junction left unmatched. CDR3 size: 15 residues.

This rearrangement joins TRBV5-1 to TRBJ2-5; perhaps TRBD1 as D (5 bases). Germline values: CDR1 SGHRS, CDR2 YFSETQ. This CDR3 is 14 amino acids long. V was shortened by 3 bases and J by 4 bases, with 13 bases between the two germline ends. CDR3 amino acids: CASSSSQGAETQYF. The CDR3 DNA sequence: TGCGCCAGCAGCTCGTCGCAGGGTGCAGAGACCCAGTACTTC.